This T cell receptor (beta chain) stems from a study of blood T cell repertoires in COVID-19. The V end was cut by 3 bases, the J end by 4 bases, with 14 bases between. Germline V gene sequence: CDR1 SNHLY, CDR2 FYNNEI. This CDR3 is built from 15 residues. Exposed volunteers were people who met a COVID-19 case within 2 weeks before study entry. The method was immunoSEQ multiplex PCR; TCRdb's version includes in-frame clones alone and lacks a portion of them. The sample carries over 200,000 clones, roughly 88% recorded once. The gene calls are TRBV2 and TRBJ2-3; TRBD2 might be the D (5 bases). The receptor was isolated from a woman between 25 and 40 years old who had been exposed to COVID-19. Sequencing was done on a sample of PBMCs or T cells enriched from blood (not recorded which). The CDR3 nucleotides are TGTGCCAGCAGTGATGGACTCCGTCCTCCAGATACGCAGTATTTT. Protein sequence: CASSDGLRPPDTQYF.